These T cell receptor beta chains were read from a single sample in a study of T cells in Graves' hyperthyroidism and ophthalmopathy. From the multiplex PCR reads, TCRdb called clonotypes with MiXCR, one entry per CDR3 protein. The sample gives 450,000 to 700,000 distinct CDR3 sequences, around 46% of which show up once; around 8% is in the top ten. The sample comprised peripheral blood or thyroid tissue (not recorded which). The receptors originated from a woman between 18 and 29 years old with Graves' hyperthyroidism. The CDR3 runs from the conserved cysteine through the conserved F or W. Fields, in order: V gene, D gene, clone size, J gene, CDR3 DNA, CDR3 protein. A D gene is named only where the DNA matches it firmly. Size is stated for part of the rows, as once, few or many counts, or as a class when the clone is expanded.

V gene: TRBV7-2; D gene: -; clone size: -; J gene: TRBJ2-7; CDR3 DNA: TGTGCCAGCAGCGCCGGGCTTCTGGAGCAGTACTTC; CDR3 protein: CASSAGLLEQYF
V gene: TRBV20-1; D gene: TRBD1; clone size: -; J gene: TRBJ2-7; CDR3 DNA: TGCAGTGCAATAGGGACAGGGGGCGACGAGCAGTACTTC; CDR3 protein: CSAIGTGGDEQYF
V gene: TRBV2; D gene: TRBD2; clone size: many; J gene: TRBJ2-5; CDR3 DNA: TGTGCCAGCAGGCTGGGGACTAACCAAGAGACCCAGTACTTC; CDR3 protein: CASRLGTNQETQYF
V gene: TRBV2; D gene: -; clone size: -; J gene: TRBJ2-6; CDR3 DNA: TGTGCCAGCAGCAATAGCGGGACAGCGATCTCTGGGGCCAACGTCCTGACTTTC; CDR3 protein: CASSNSGTAISGANVLTF
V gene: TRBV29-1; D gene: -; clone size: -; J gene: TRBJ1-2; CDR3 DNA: TGCAGCCAAGGGACCTATGGCTACACCTTC; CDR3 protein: CSQGTYGYTF
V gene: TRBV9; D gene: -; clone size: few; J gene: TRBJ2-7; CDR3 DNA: TGTGCCAGCAGTGCTAGACGGGACAACTACGAGCAGTACTTC; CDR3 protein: CASSARRDNYEQYF
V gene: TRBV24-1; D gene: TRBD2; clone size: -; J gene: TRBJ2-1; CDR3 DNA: TGTGCCACCAGTGATCCCGGGACTAGCAGCTCGAGCTCCTACAATGAGCAGTTCTTC; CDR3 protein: CATSDPGTSSSSSYNEQFF
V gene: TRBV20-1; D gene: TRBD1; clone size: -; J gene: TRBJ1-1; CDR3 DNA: TGCAGTGCTAGAGACCGGGACAGGGAAGCTTTCTTT; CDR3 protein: CSARDRDREAFF
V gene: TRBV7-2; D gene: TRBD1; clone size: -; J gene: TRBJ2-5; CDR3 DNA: TGTGCCAGCAGGCTGACGGACAGGGCTTACACCGGGGGCACGGAGACCCAGTACTTC; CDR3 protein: CASRLTDRAYTGGTETQYF
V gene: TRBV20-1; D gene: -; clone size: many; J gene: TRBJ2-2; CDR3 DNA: TGCAGTGCTAGAGATCCCCAGGGCGACACCGGGGAGCTGTTTTTT; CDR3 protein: CSARDPQGDTGELFF
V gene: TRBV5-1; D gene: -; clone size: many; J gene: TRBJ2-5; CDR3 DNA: TGCGCCAGCAGCTTGGCTGATGCTTATCAAGAGACCCAGTACTTC; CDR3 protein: CASSLADAYQETQYF
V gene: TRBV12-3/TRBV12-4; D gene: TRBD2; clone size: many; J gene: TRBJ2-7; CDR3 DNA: TGTGCCAGCAGTTTTTACGGGAGGGCCTCCTACGAGCAGTACTTC; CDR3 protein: CASSFYGRASYEQYF
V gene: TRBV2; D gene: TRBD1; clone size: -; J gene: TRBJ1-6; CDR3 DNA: TGTGCCAGCAGCCCAACCTTTGACAGGGTCGCCTATAATTCACCCCTCCACTTT; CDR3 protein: CASSPTFDRVAYNSPLHF
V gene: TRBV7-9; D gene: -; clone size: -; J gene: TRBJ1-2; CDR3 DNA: TGTGCCAGCAGCTTGACACCTAACTATGGCTACACCTTC; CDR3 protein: CASSLTPNYGYTF
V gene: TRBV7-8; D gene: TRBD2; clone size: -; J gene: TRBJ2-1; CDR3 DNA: TGTGCCAGCAGCTTTGATACCCAAGGACTAGCGGGAGACAATGAGCAGTTCTTC; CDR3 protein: CASSFDTQGLAGDNEQFF
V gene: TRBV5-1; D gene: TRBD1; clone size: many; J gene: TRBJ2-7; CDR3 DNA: TGCGCCAGCAGACTAGGACAGGGTCAGGAGCAGTACTTC; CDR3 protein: CASRLGQGQEQYF
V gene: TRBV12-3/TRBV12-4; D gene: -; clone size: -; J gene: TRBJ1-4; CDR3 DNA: TGTGCCAGCAGAAAGACTAGCGGGACCTACAATGAAAAACTGTTTTTT; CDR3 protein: CASRKTSGTYNEKLFF
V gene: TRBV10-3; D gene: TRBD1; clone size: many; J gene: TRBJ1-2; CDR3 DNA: TGTGCCATCCGAAGGACAGGGACTATGAACTATGGCTACACCTTC; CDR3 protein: CAIRRTGTMNYGYTF
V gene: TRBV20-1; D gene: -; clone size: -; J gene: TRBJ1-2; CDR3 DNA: TGCAGTGCTAGAGGGGACGTCGTCGACTATGGCTACACCTTC; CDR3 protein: CSARGDVVDYGYTF
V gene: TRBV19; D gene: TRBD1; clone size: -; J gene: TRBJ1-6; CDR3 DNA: TGTGCCAGTGTAACGGACAGGAGCTCCTATAATTCACCCCTCCACTTT; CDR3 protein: CASVTDRSSYNSPLHF
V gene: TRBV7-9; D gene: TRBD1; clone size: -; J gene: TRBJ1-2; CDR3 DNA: TGTGCCAGCAGCGAATGGGGACAGCAAATCTATGGCTACACCTTC; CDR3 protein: CASSEWGQQIYGYTF
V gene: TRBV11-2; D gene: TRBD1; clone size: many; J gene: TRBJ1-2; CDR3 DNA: TGTGCCAGCAGCTCTTACAGGGGAAAGGACTATGGCTACACCTTC; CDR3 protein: CASSSYRGKDYGYTF
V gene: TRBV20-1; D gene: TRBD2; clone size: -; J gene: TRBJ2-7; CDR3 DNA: TGCAGTGCTAGAGATTCGCCGGGAGGGAACTACGGGCAGTACTTC; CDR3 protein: CSARDSPGGNYGQYF
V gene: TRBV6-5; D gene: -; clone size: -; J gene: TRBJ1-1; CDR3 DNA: TGTGCCAGCAGTTACTCGATGGCAGGGTACACTGAAGCTTTCTTT; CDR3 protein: CASSYSMAGYTEAFF
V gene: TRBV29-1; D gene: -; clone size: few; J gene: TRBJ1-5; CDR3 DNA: TGCAGCTTAGCGGTGGATCAGCCCCAGCATTTT; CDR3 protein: CSLAVDQPQHF
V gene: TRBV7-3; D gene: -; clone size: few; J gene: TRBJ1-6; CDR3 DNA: TGTGCCAGCAGTTTAGCGGGAGGGGGTTCACCCCTCCACTTT; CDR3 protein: CASSLAGGGSPLHF
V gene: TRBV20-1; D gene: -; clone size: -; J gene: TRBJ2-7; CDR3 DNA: TGCAGCGAAGGGACTGCGCCGACCTACGAGCAGTACTTC; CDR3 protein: CSEGTAPTYEQYF
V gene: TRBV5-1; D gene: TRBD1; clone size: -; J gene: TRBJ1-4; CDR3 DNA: TGCGCCAGCAGGACAGGGGTCTCACCCGCAACTAATGAAAAACTGTTTTTT; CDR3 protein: CASRTGVSPATNEKLFF
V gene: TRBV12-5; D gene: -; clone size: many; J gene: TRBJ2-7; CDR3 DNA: TGTGCTAGTGGTTCCCCAGGATTGGCCGAGCAGTACTTC; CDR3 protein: CASGSPGLAEQYF
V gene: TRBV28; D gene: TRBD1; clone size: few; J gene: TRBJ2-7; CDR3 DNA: TGTGCCAGCAGTTCAAGACAGGGGCCGTACTTC; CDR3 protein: CASSSRQGPYF
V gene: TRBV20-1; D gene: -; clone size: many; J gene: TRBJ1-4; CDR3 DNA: TGCAGTGCTAGCCTGGAGACAGCAACTAATGAAAAACTGTTTTTT; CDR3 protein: CSASLETATNEKLFF
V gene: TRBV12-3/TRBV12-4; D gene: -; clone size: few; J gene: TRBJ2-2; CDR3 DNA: TGTGCCAGCAGTTTCCGACATGACACCGGGGAGCTGTTTTTT; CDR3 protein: CASSFRHDTGELFF
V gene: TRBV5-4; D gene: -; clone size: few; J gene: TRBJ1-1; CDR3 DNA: TGTGCCAGCGGTGAGACATCCGCTGAAGCTTTCTTT; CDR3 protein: CASGETSAEAFF
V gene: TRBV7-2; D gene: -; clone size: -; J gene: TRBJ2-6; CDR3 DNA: TGTGCCAGCAGCCAGAGGGCGGGTTTCTCTGGGGCCAACGTCCTGACTTTC; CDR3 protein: CASSQRAGFSGANVLTF
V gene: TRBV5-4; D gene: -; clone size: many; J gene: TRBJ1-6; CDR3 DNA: TGTGCCAGCAGCTTGTTGGGGTCGAGCTCCTATAATTCACCCCTCCACTTT; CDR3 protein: CASSLLGSSSYNSPLHF
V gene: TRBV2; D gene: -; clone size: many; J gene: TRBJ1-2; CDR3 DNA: TGTGCCAGCAGTTACCGTCACAGGGTTGGCTACACCTTC; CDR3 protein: CASSYRHRVGYTF
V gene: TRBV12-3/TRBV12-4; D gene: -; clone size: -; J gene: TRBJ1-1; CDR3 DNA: TGTGCCAGCAGTTTAGCGGACAGATCCCCTGAAGTCTTCTTT; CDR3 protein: CASSLADRSPEVFF
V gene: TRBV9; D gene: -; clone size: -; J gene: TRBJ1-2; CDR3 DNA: TGTGCCAGCAGCGTAGAACTAGCGGGAGTCTATGGCTACACCTTC; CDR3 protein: CASSVELAGVYGYTF
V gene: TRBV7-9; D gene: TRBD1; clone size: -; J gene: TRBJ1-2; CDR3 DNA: TGTGCCACCAGTCCGGACCGGGACAGACCGTATGGCTACACCTTC; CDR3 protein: CATSPDRDRPYGYTF
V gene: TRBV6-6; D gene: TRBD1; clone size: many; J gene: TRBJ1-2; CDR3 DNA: TGTGCCAGCACCGCGACAGGGGTTGGTGGCTACACCTTC; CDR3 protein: CASTATGVGGYTF
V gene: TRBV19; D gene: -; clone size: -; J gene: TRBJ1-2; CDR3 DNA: TGTGCCAGTAGTGCTACCGGTCCGCTGGGCTACACCTTC; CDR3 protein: CASSATGPLGYTF
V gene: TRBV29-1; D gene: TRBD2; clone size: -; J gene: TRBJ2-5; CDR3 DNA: TGCAGTCTTATGACTAGCGGTGCGGTCATAGACGAGACCCAGTACTTC; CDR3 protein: CSLMTSGAVIDETQYF
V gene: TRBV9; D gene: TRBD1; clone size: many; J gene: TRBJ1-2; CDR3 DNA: TGTGCCAGCAGCGTAGGCCAGGGGGCAGGGCCGGGCTACACCTTC; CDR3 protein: CASSVGQGAGPGYTF
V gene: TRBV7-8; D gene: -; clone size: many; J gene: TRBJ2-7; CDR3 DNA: TGTGCCAGCAGTTCAAAACGCTACGAGCAGTACTTC; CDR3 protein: CASSSKRYEQYF
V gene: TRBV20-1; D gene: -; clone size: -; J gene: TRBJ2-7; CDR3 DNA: TGCAGTGCGGACTCCGGGCCAGTTACCGAGCAGTACTTC; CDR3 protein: CSADSGPVTEQYF
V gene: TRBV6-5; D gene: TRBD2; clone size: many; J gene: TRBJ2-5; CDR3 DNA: TGTGCCAGCAGTCCCGGAGCTAGCGGCAGACACCAAGAGACCCAGTACTTC; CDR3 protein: CASSPGASGRHQETQYF
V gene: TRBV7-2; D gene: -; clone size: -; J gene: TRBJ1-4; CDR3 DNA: TGTGCCAGCAGCCCAGTGGGGGGGGGTAATGAAAAACTGTTTTTT; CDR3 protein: CASSPVGGGNEKLFF
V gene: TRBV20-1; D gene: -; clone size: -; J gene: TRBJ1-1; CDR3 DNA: TGCAGTGCCAGCAACTTCAACACTGAAGCTTTCTTT; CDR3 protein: CSASNFNTEAFF
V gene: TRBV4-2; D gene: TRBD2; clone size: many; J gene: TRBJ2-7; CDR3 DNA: TGTGCCAGCAGCCACTGGACTAGCGGGAGTGTATACGAGCAGTACTTC; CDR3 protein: CASSHWTSGSVYEQYF
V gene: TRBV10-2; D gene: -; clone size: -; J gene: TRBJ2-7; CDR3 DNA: TGTGCCAGTAGTCTATTTGGGACCTCCTACGAGCAGTACTTC; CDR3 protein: CASSLFGTSYEQYF